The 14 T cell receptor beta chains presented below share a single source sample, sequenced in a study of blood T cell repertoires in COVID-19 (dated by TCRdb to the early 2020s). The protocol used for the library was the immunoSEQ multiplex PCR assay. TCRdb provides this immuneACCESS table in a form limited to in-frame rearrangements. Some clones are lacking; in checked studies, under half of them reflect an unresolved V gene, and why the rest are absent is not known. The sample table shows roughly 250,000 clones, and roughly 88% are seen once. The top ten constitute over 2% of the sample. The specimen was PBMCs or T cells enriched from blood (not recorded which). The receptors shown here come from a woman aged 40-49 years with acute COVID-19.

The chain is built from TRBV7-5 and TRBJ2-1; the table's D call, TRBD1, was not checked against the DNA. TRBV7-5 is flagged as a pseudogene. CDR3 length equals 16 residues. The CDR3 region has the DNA TGTGCCAGAAGCTTAGTGGGGGACAGGGGATACAATGAGCAGTTCTTC. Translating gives CARSLVGDRGYNEQFF.

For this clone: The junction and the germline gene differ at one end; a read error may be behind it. As DNA, the CDR3 is TGCTATCTTGAATCCTACAATGAGCAGTTCTTC. Amino acid sequence: CYLESYNEQFF. J is TRBJ2-1 and V is TRBV6-4; D unclear. This CDR3 spans 11 amino acids. The germline CDR1 and CDR2 sequences are MRHNA and SNTAGT.

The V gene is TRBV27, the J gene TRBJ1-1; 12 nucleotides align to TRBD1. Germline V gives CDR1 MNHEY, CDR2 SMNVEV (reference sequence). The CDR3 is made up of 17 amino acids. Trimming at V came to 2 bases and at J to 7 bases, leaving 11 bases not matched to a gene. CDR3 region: CASSLPLPGQGALEAFF. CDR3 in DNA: TGTGCCAGCAGTTTACCGTTACCGGGACAGGGGGCTCTTGAAGCTTTCTTT.

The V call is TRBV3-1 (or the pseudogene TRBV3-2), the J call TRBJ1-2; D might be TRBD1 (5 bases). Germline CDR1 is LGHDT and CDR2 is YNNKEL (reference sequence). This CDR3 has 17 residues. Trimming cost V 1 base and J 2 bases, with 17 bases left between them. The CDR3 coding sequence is TGTGCCAGCAGCCAAGGGGGCAGGGTCGGTGGAAACTATGGCTACACCTTC. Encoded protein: CASSQGGRVGGNYGYTF.

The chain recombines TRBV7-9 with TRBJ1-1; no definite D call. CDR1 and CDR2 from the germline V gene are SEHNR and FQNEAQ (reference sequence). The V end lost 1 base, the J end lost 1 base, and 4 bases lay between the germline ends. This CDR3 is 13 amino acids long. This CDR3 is CASSLGENTEAFF. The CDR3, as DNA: TGTGCCAGCAGCTTAGGCGAGAACACTGAAGCTTTCTTT.

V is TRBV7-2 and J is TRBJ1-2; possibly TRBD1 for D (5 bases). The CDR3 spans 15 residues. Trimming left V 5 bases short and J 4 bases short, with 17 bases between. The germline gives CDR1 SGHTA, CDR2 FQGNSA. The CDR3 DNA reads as TGTGCCAGCAGCCCCGGGCAGGGCCTAAGCTATGGCTACACCTTC. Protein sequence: CASSPGQGLSYGYTF.

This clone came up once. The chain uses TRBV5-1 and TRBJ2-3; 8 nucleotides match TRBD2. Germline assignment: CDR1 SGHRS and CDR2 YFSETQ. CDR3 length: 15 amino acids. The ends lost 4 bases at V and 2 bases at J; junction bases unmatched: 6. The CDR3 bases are TGCGCCAGCAGCGATACTAGCGGACACACAGATACGCAGTATTTT. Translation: CASSDTSGHTDTQYF.

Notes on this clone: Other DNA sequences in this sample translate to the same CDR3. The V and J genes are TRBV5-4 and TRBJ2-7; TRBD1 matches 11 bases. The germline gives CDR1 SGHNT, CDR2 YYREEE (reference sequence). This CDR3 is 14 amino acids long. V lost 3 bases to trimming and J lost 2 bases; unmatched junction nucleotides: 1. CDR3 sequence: CASSSGQGAYEQYF. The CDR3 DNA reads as TGTGCCAGCAGCTCGGGACAGGGGGCCTACGAGCAGTACTTC.

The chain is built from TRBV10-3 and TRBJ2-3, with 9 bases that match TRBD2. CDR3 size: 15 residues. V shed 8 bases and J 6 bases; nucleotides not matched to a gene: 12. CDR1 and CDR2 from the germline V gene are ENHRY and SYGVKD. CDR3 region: CAIGLGGRASDTQYF. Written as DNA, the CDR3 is TGTGCCATCGGTTTGGGCGGGAGGGCTTCGGATACGCAGTATTTT.

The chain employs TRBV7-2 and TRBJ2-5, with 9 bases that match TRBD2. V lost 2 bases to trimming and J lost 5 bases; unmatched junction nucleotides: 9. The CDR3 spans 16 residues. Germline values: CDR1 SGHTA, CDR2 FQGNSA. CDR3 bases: TGTGCCAGCAGCTTAAATAGGGCGGGAGGGCCTGAGACCCAGTACTTC. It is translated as CASSLNRAGGPETQYF.

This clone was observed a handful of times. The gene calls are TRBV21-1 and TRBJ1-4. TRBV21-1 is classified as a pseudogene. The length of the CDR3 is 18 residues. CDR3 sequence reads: CASSKAAGPGYTNEKLFF. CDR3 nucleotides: TGTGCCAGCAGCAAAGCAGCGGGCCCAGGGTACACTAATGAAAAACTGTTTTTT.

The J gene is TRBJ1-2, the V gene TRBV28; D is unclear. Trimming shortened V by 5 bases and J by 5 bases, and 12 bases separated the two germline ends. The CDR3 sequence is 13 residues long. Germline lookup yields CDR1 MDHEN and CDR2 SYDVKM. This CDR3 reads CASSLSGGYGYTF. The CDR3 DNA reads TGTGCCAGCAGTCTGAGCGGAGGGTATGGCTACACCTTC.

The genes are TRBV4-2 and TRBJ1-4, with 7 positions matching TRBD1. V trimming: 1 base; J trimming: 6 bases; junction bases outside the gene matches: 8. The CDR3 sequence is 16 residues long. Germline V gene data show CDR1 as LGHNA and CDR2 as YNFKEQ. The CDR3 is CASSQGDRDSDEKLFF. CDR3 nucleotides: TGTGCCAGCAGCCAAGGCGACCGGGACAGCGATGAAAAACTGTTTTTT.

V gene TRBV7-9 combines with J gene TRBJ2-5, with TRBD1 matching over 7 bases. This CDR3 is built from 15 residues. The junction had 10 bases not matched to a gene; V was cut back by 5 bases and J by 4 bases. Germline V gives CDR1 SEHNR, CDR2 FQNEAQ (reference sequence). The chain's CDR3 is CASSAYRGGVETQYF. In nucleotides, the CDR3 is TGTGCCAGCAGCGCGTACAGGGGTGGGGTAGAGACCCAGTACTTC.